This entry describes one T cell receptor (beta chain). No antigen is known for it. No much larger clone exists at a distance of one base, and base qualities are not known. Before undergoing thyroid surgery, none of the patients had been given any kind of treatment. Patient clinical samples collected from 2012 to 2018 were retrospectively analysed using T-cell receptor beta sequencing. The data belong to a study of metastatic and nonmetastatic thyroid tumors (dated by TCRdb to about 2020). The study in broad terms: The researchers compared repertoires between peripheral blood samples and tumor or nodule tissue samples from patients with malignant or benign thyroid disease.

What the study reported, not specific to this receptor: In both blood and tumor samples, malignant tumors were reported to have significantly higher TCR beta diversity than benign nodules.

Libraries came from PCR. The reads were generated on an Illumina HiSeq 4000. The TCR beta-chain CDR3 region of each patient was profiled by high-throughput sequencing. In the paper's pipeline: Drawing on CDR3 differences between clinicopathological groups, the researchers built a classifier meant to tell apart patients with distant-metastatic papillary thyroid cancer. The Shannon index was used to assess repertoire diversity, and the Morisita-Horn index was used to assess tumor-blood repertoire similarity. Clones were called with MiXCR by TCRdb after fastp trimmed the public reads at Q25, and only in-frame beta chains were retained. The V and J calls, along with clone size, are taken from TCRdb and not from the paper's own processing. A total of about 38,000 clones appear in this sample, approximately 51% of them only once. The biggest ten clones account for around 22% of the sample. The cysteine opens and the phenylalanine closes a CDR3 of 12 amino acids. CDR3 DNA only is kept here, 36 bases in frame from base 1. From V the trimming removes 6 bases and from J it removes 7 bases, while the gene matches leave 5 bases of the junction unaccounted for. The germline V gene yields MNHNS for CDR1 and SASEGT for CDR2.

The TCR sequence derives from a male donor with papillary thyroid cancer or a benign thyroid nodule (not recorded which). Some clones in this sample may be carry-over from other donors' samples. Sequencing was performed on tumor tissue. This sequence uses TRBV6-1 and TRBJ1-2, and 7 junction bases match TRBD1. The CDR3 amino acid sequence is: CASRKTGSGYTF. The sequenced DNA: TGTGCCAGCAGAAAGACAGGGTCTGGCTACACCTTC.